The rows below give T cell receptor beta chains drawn from one sample of a study of CD8 T cells in Susac syndrome. TCRdb independently ran MiXCR on the immunoSEQ multiplex PCR reads; one entry per CDR3 protein. The table has about 83,000 distinct CDR3 sequences, roughly 96% seen once; the top ten hold approximately 0.41%. Sequencing input: CD8+ T cells from PBMCs. Receptors originate from a human donor with Susac syndrome. CDR3s include the opening cysteine and the closing phenylalanine or tryptophan. The order of the fields is V gene, clone size, D gene, J gene, CDR3 DNA, CDR3 protein. A D gene is named only where the DNA matches it firmly. Some rows mark clone size as missing; the rest say once, few, many or name a class of expanded clone.

>TRBV27|.|.|TRBJ2-7
TGTGCCAGCAGGCCCGCAGGCGGGGTCTCCTACGAGCAGTACTTC
CASRPAGGVSYEQYF
>TRBV2|.|.|TRBJ2-7
TGTGCCAGCAGTCGATACCGGCAGTACTTC
CASSRYRQYF
>TRBV7-2|.|TRBD1|TRBJ2-6
TGTGCCAGCAGTCAGCGCCCGGGACAGCGCCAGAGCTCTGGGGCCAACGTCCTGACTTTC
CASSQRPGQRQSSGANVLTF
>TRBV28|.|.|TRBJ1-5
TGTGCCAGCACCCTTGACAGTAATCAGCCCCAGCATTTT
CASTLDSNQPQHF
>TRBV7-2|.|.|TRBJ1-1
TGTGCCAGCAGCTTGAAGGTTATCACTGAAGCTTTCTTT
CASSLKVITEAFF
>TRBV29-1|.|TRBD2|TRBJ2-7
TGCAGCGTTGAAGACGGACGCGGAGCGGGGTACGAGCAGTACTTC
CSVEDGRGAGYEQYF
>TRBV4-3|.|.|TRBJ2-2
TGCGCCAGCAGCCACTGGGTCAACACCGGGGAGCTGTTTTTT
CASSHWVNTGELFF
>TRBV3-1|.|TRBD2|TRBJ2-5
TGTGCCAGCAGCCCCCATACTAGCGGGGGGGAAGAGACCCAGTACTTC
CASSPHTSGGEETQYF
>TRBV24-1|.|TRBD1|TRBJ2-3
TGTGCCACCAGTGATTTAACAGGGGGTCGAGATACGCAGTATTTT
CATSDLTGGRDTQYF
>TRBV7-2|.|TRBD1|TRBJ2-4
TGTGCCAGCAGCGATTACCGGGACAGGGGAAACATTCAGTACTTC
CASSDYRDRGNIQYF
>TRBV14|.|TRBD2|TRBJ2-3
TGTGCCAGCAGCCAATATGCGGGAGTGGGCACAGATACGCAGTATTTT
CASSQYAGVGTDTQYF
>TRBV6-6|.|TRBD1|TRBJ1-1
TGTGCCAGCAGTCAAACAGGGGGCGAAGCTTTCTTT
CASSQTGGEAFF
>TRBV5-4|.|.|TRBJ2-1
TGTGCCAGCAGCTTAACAGGGCTAGGGTCGTATGAGCAGTTCTTC
CASSLTGLGSYEQFF
>TRBV20-1|.|.|TRBJ2-7
TGCAGTGCTAGAGATCTGCGAGGGAGGTGGGACGAGCAGTACTTC
CSARDLRGRWDEQYF
>TRBV29-1|once|.|TRBJ2-7
TGCAGCGTTCCCCTAGCCAATACCCACGAGCAGTACTTC
CSVPLANTHEQYF
>TRBV7-2|.|.|TRBJ1-1
TGTGCCAGCAGCTTATCAAACACTGAAGCTTTCTTT
CASSLSNTEAFF
>TRBV7-8|.|.|TRBJ2-3
TGTGCCAGCAGCTTAGAGAGGCCTAGCAATACAGATACGCAGTATTTT
CASSLERPSNTDTQYF
>TRBV13|.|.|TRBJ1-5
TGTGCCAGCAGCCAAAACAATCAGCCCCAGCATTTT
CASSQNNQPQHF
>TRBV27|.|TRBD1|TRBJ2-7
TGTGCCAGCAGGGTCGGACAGGGCGCCGACGAGCAGTACTTC
CASRVGQGADEQYF
>TRBV15|.|.|TRBJ1-1
TGTGCCACCAGTCGCAAGGTAGACACTGAAGCTTTCTTT
CATSRKVDTEAFF
>TRBV6-5|.|.|TRBJ2-5
TGTGCCAGCAGTTACTCGGGGGGCGTAGAGACCCAGTACTTC
CASSYSGGVETQYF
>TRBV7-8|.|TRBD2|TRBJ2-3
TGTGCCAGCGGGCCTTATCCGGGACTAGCGGGGACAGATACGCAGTATTTT
CASGPYPGLAGTDTQYF
>TRBV9|.|.|TRBJ1-5
TGTGCCAGCAGCGTCCCCCCAGGGCAGGGTAGCAATCAGCCCCAGCATTTT
CASSVPPGQGSNQPQHF
>TRBV5-6|.|.|TRBJ1-2
TGTGCCAGCAGCTTTTGGACTGAATCGAACTATGGCTACACCTTC
CASSFWTESNYGYTF
>TRBV11-2|.|TRBD1|TRBJ2-6
TGTGCCAGCAGCCCTATCGGGACAGGTTTGGACCCAAGCTCTGGGGCCAACGTCCTGACTTTC
CASSPIGTGLDPSSGANVLTF
>TRBV7-9|.|.|TRBJ2-6
TGTGCCAGCAGCTTCCCTACTGGGGCCAACGTCCTGACTTTC
CASSFPTGANVLTF
>TRBV7-9|.|.|TRBJ2-3
TGTGCCAGCCCGGCGGGCCCGTTGAAGTTGGATACGCAGTATTTT
CASPAGPLKLDTQYF
>TRBV20-1|.|.|TRBJ2-7
TGCAGTGCCAGTGACAGGTCCCCACGGGACGAGCAGTACTTC
CSASDRSPRDEQYF
>TRBV15|.|.|TRBJ2-1
TGTGCCACCAGTACCTGGCGTGGCAATGAGCAGTTCTTC
CATSTWRGNEQFF
>TRBV10-3|.|.|TRBJ1-5
TGTGCCATCAGTGAGGGCGGGGGTCTGTTTCAGCCCCAGCATTTT
CAISEGGGLFQPQHF
>TRBV14|.|TRBD1|TRBJ2-7
TGTGCCAGCAGCCATACAGGGGGCGACGAGCAGTACTTC
CASSHTGGDEQYF